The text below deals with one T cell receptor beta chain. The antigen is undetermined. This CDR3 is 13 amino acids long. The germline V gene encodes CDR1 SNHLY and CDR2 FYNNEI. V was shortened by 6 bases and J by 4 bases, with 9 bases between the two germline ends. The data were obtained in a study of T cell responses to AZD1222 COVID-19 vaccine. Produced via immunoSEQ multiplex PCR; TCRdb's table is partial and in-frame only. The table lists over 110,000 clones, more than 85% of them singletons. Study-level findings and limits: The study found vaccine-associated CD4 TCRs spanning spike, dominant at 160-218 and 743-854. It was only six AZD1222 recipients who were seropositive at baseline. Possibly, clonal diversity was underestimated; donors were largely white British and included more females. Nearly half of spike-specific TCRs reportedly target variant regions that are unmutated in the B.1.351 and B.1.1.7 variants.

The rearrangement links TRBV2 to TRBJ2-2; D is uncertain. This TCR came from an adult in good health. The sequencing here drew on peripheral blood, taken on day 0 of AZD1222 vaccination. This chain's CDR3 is CASSFTLTGELFF. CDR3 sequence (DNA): TGTGCCAGCAGCTTTACCCTCACCGGGGAGCTGTTTTTT. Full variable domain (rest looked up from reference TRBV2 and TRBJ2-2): EPEVTQTPSHQVTQMGQEVILRCVPISNHLYFYWYRQILGQKVEFLVSFYNNEISEKSEIFDDQFSVERPDGSNFTLKIRSTKLEDSAMYFCASSFTLTGELFFGEGSRLTVL.